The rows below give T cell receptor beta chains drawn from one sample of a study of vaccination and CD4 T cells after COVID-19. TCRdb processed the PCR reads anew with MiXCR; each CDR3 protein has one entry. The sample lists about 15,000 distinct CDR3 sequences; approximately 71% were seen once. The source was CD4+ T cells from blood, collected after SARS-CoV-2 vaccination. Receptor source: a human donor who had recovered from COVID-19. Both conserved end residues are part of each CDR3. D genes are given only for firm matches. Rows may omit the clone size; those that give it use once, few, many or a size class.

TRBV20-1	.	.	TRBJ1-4	TGCAGTGCTCCGCGTCGACAGGTCGGCGAAAAACTGTTTTTT	CSAPRRQVGEKLFF
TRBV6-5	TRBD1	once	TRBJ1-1	TGTGCCAGCAGTTTCCGGGACAGGGGGCCCGAAGCTTTCTTT	CASSFRDRGPEAFF
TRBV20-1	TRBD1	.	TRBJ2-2	TGCAGTGCCACGGGGACAGGACACAACACCGGGGAGCTGTTTTTT	CSATGTGHNTGELFF
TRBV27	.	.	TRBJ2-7	TGTGCCAGCAGGTCCGGGTCTAGGGCATACTACGAGCAGTACTTC	CASRSGSRAYYEQYF
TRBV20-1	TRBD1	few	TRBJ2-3	TGCAGTGCTAGAGTGGGACAGGGTACGCAGTATTTT	CSARVGQGTQYF
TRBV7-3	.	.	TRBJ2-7	TGTGCCAGCAGCTTAGAAGGGAACCTCGAGCAGTACTTC	CASSLEGNLEQYF
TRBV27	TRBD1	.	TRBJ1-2	TGTGCCAGCAGTTTTCGAAGGGACAGGGTCCTAGCTAACTATGGCTACACCTTC	CASSFRRDRVLANYGYTF
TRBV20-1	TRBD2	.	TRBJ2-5	TGCAGTGCTAGCCCCCTCCTAGCGGGAGACCAAGAGACCCAGTACTTC	CSASPLLAGDQETQYF
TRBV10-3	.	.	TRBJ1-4	TGTGCCATCAGTGAGGACACAACTAATGAAAAACTGTTTTTT	CAISEDTTNEKLFF
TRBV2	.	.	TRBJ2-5	TGTGCCAGCGGGGAGGGACAGGAAGAGACCCAGTACTTC	CASGEGQEETQYF
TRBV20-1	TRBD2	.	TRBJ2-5	TGCAGTGCAGTTCGCGGGACTATTCAAGAGACCCAGTACTTC	CSAVRGTIQETQYF
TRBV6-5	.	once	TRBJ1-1	TGTGCCAGCAGTTACCGTTCGAGGGGATACGCTGAAGCTTTCTTT	CASSYRSRGYAEAFF
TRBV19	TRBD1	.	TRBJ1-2	TGTGCCAGTAGTACGACAGGGGGCACGCCCTATGGCTACACCTTC	CASSTTGGTPYGYTF
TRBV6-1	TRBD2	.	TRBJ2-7	TGTGCCAGCAGAATAGCGGGAGGGGTCTACGAGCAGTACTTC	CASRIAGGVYEQYF
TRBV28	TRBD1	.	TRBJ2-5	TGTGCCAGCAGTTCGGGACAGGGGAGTTGGGAGACCCAGTACTTC	CASSSGQGSWETQYF
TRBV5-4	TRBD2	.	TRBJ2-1	TGTGCCAGCAGCTTGGTGAGCGGGAGGGCCCGGGAGGAGTTCTTC	CASSLVSGRAREEFF
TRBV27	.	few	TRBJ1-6	TGTGCCAGCAGTTTATTACAGGGTTCACCCCTCCACTTT	CASSLLQGSPLHF
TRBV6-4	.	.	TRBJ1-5	TGTGCCAGCAGTGGACAGCCGCAGCCCCAGCATTTT	CASSGQPQPQHF
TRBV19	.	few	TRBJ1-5	TGTGCCAGTAACAGAAGGGACCAGACGGGGGGGCAGCCCCAGCATTTT	CASNRRDQTGGQPQHF
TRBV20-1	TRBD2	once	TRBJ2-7	TGCAGTGCTAACCCGATTACTATAGCGGGAGAGCAGTACTTC	CSANPITIAGEQYF
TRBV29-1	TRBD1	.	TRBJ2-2	TGCAGCGTTGACGTGGACAGGCCATCCGGGGAGCTGTTTTTT	CSVDVDRPSGELFF
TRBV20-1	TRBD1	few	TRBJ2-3	TGCAGTGCTAGAACAGGGGGCACAGATACGCAGTATTTT	CSARTGGTDTQYF
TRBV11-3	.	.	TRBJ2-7	TGTGCCAGCAGCTTTAGGGGAGCCTACGAGCAGTACTTC	CASSFRGAYEQYF
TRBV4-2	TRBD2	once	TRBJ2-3	TGTGCCAGCAGCCAAGAAAGCCTGATAGCGGGGATTAACACAGATACGCAGTATTTT	CASSQESLIAGINTDTQYF
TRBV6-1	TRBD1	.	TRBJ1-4	TGTGTATCACAGGGGGTGGGTGAAAAACTGTTTTTT	CVSQGVGEKLFF
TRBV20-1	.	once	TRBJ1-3	TGCAGTGCTAGAGATCTTATAGGAAACACCATATATTTT	CSARDLIGNTIYF
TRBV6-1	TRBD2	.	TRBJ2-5	TGTGCCAGCAGTGATTTAGCGGGAGGACAAGAGACCCAGTACTTC	CASSDLAGGQETQYF
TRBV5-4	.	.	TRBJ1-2	TGTGCCAGCAGCTTAGGCGGGACGGAATATGGCTACACCTTC	CASSLGGTEYGYTF
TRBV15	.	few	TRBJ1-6	TGTGCCACCAGCAGACCAGACGGTTATTCACCCCTCCACTTT	CATSRPDGYSPLHF
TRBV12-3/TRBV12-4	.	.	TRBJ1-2	TGTGCCAGCAGTGCCGAAGGCGGGGCTCGGTATGGCTACACCTTC	CASSAEGGARYGYTF
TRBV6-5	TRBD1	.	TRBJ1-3	TGTGCCAGCAGTTCGATTCTCCAGGGGGTCTATGGTGGAAACACCATATATTTT	CASSSILQGVYGGNTIYF
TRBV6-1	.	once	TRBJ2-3	TGTGCCAGCAGTGTGCTAGCGCCCAGCACGGATACGCAGTATTTT	CASSVLAPSTDTQYF
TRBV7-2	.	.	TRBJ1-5	TGTGCCAGCAGCTCCCAACAGGGACAGCCCCAGCATTTT	CASSSQQGQPQHF
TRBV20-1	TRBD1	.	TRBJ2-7	TGCAGTGCTAGTTCCCTACGCGGGACAGGGGGTTTTGAGCAGTACTTC	CSASSLRGTGGFEQYF
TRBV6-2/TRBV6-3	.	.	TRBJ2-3	TGTGCCAGCAGTTACTCAGGTGCAGTCACAGATACGCAGTATTTT	CASSYSGAVTDTQYF
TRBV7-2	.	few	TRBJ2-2	TGTGCCAGCAGCCGTCTTGAGAGGGAGCTGTTTTTT	CASSRLERELFF
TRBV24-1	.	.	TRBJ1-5	TGTGCCACCAGTGATTATAGGAATCAGCCCCAGCATTTT	CATSDYRNQPQHF
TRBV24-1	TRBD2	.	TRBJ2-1	TGTGCCACCAGTGATTACGGGGCGGGAGTCAGCAATGAGCAGTTCTTC	CATSDYGAGVSNEQFF
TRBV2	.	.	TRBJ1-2	TGTGCCAGCAGTTTCGACACGAACTATGGCTACACCTTC	CASSFDTNYGYTF
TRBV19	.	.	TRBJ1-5	TGTGCCAGTAGTATAGTGGCTTGGGGCGGATCTTATAGCAATCAGCCCCAGCATTTT	CASSIVAWGGSYSNQPQHF
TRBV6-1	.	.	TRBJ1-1	TGTGCCAGCAGACTCACAGGGTTCACTGAAGCTTTCTTT	CASRLTGFTEAFF
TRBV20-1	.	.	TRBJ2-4	TGCAGTGCCCAGGGTGTTACCAAAAACATTCAGTACTTC	CSAQGVTKNIQYF
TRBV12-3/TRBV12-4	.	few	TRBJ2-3	TGTGCCAGCACCCCCCTCAGGGGTCGCGATACGCAGTATTTT	CASTPLRGRDTQYF
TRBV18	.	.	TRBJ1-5	TGTGCCAGCTCCCAGAACAGGGTTCGCAATCAGCCCCAGCATTTT	CASSQNRVRNQPQHF
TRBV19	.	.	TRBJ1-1	TGTGCCAGTAGTATCTCCGGGAGGAACACTGAAGCTTTCTTT	CASSISGRNTEAFF
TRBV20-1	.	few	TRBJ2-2	TGCAGTGCTAGAGACGCTTGGGGTATCGGGGAGCTGTTTTTT	CSARDAWGIGELFF
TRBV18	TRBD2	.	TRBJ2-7	TGTGCCAGCTCACCACCGTTACTAGCGGGAGAGCTATACGAGCAGTACTTC	CASSPPLLAGELYEQYF
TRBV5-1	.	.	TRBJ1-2	TGTGCCAGCAGCTTGGACGGAGACTATGGCTACACCTTC	CASSLDGDYGYTF
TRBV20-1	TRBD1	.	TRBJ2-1	TGCAGTGCTAGCGGGACAGGGGTTTACAATGAGCAGTTCTTC	CSASGTGVYNEQFF
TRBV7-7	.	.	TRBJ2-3	TGTGCTAGCAGCCCACTCGGACGGTTCACAGATACGCAGTATTTT	CASSPLGRFTDTQYF
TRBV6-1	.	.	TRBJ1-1	TGTGCCAGCAGTAGTCAGACGAACACTGAAGCTTTCTTT	CASSSQTNTEAFF
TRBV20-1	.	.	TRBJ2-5	TGCAGTGCTAGACAACAGGCACAAGAGACCCAGTACTTC	CSARQQAQETQYF